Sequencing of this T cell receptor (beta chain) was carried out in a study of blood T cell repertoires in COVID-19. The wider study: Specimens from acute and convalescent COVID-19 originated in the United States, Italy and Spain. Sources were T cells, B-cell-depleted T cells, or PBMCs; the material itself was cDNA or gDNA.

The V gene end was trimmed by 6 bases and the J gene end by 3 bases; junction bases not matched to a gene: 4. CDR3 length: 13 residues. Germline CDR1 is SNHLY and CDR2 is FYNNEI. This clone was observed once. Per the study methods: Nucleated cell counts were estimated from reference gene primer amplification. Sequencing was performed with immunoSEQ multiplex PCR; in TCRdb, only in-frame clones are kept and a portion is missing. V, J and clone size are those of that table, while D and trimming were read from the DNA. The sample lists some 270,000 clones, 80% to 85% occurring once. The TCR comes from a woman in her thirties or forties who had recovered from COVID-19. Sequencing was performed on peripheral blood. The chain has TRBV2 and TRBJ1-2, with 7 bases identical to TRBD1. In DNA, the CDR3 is TGTGCCAGCAGGGGGGACAGTTACTATGGCTACACCTTC. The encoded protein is CASRGDSYYGYTF.